The 27 T cell receptor beta chains presented below share a single source sample, sequenced in a study of blood T cell repertoires in COVID-19. TCRdb's copy holds only in-frame clones and misses some; the assay was immunoSEQ multiplex PCR. The sample lists 55,000 to 75,000 clones, about 82% occurring once. The sequenced material came from peripheral blood. These TCRs come from a man over 45 with acute or convalescent COVID-19.

The chain carries TRBV4-2 and TRBJ2-5; D is uncertain. The CDR3 has 12 amino acids. Trimming cost V 2 bases and J 3 bases, with 4 bases left between them. Germline V gene lookup returns CDR1 LGHNA and CDR2 YNFKEQ. In DNA, the CDR3 is TGTGCCAGCAGCCAACGGGAAGAGACCCAGTACTTC. Translated, it gives CASSQREETQYF.

The chain carries TRBV10-1 and TRBJ2-5, with D perhaps matching TRBD1 (6 bases). The germline V gene encodes CDR1 WNHNN and CDR2 SYGVQD (reference sequence). V was shortened by 0 bases and J by 2 bases, with 19 bases between the two germline ends. The CDR3 is made up of 18 amino acids. The CDR3 here is CASSESTPDRPGQETQYF. In DNA form, the CDR3 reads TGCGCCAGCAGTGAGTCGACCCCGGACAGACCCGGGCAAGAGACCCAGTACTTC.

This chain's CDR3 is CASSQDLPSEGGNTEAFF. The CDR3 nucleotides read TGCGCCAGCAGCCAAGATCTTCCGTCGGAGGGAGGGAACACTGAAGCTTTCTTT. The chain is built from TRBV4-1 and TRBJ1-1; D remains unclear. V was trimmed by 0 bases and J by 1 base, leaving 18 bases between them. The germline V gene has CDR1 MGHRA and CDR2 YSYEKL. This CDR3 has 18 amino acids.

The V and J genes are TRBV2 and TRBJ1-6; 7 nucleotides agree with TRBD1. CDR1 and CDR2 from the germline V gene are SNHLY and FYNNEI. V was clipped by 7 bases and J by 5 bases; unmatched bases: 5. The CDR3 sequence is 14 residues long. CDR3 amino acids: CASTPGTDNSPLHF. The DNA for the CDR3 is TGTGCCAGCACCCCCGGGACAGATAATTCACCCCTCCACTTT.

The gene calls are TRBV7-2 and TRBJ1-4; 7 bases are a match to TRBD1. Germline CDR1 SGHTA, CDR2 FQGNSA. Trimming at V came to 1 base and at J to 13 bases, leaving 9 bases not matched to a gene. This CDR3 is built from 14 residues. CDR3: CASSLESTGKRLFF. DNA of the CDR3: TGTGCCAGCAGCTTAGAATCGACAGGGAAAAGACTGTTTTTT.

The rearrangement joins TRBV19 to TRBJ2-5; 7 nucleotides align to TRBD1. The V gene end was trimmed by 3 bases and the J gene end by 2 bases; junction bases not matched to a gene: 6. This CDR3 comprises 15 residues. Germline V gives CDR1 LNHDA, CDR2 SQIVND (reference sequence). The DNA of the CDR3 is TGTGCCAGTAGTATTTTCGGACAGGTGCAAGAGACCCAGTACTTC. This codes for CASSIFGQVQETQYF.

This chain joins TRBV18 and TRBJ1-3; 9 bases fit TRBD1. With V trimmed by 6 bases and J by 4 bases, 7 bases remained unmatched. Germline V gives CDR1 KGHSH, CDR2 LQKENI. CDR3 length: 15 residues. The CDR3 nucleotides read TGTGCCAGCTCTCACACCGGGACAGGGGGAAACACCATATATTTT. This translates into CASSHTGTGGNTIYF.

The gene calls are TRBV19 and TRBJ1-3; no reliable D call. Trimming shortened V by 4 bases and J by 1 base, and 5 bases separated the two germline ends. CDR1 and CDR2 (germline): LNHDA, SQIVND (reference sequence). This CDR3 has 13 amino acids. The CDR3, as DNA: TGTGCCAGTAGTACAACATCTGGAAACACCATATATTTT. It yields the protein CASSTTSGNTIYF.

The chain has TRBV19 and TRBJ1-5; D is possibly TRBD1 (6 bases). V was clipped by 10 bases and J by 6 bases, with 16 bases between them. The CDR3 loop spans 13 amino acids. CDR1 LNHDA and CDR2 SQIVND come from the germline V gene (reference sequence). CDR3 nucleotides: TGTGCCACCTCCCCGGACAGAATTCAGCCCCAGCATTTT. As protein: CATSPDRIQPQHF. The entire variable domain, with the rest obtained from reference TRBV19 and TRBJ1-5, is as follows: DGGITQSPKYLFRKEGQNVTLSCEQNLNHDAMYWYRQDPGQGLRLIYYSQIVNDFQKGDIAEGYSVSREKKESFPLTVTSAQKNPTAFYLCATSPDRIQPQHFGDGTRLSIL.

In regard to this clone: In the same sample, other DNA sequences code for this CDR3. The chain employs TRBV29-1 and TRBJ1-4; D ambiguous. Germline CDR1 and CDR2: SQVTM and ANQGSEA. The CDR3 sequence is 13 residues long. V was pared by 5 bases and J by 3 bases, with 10 bases between. CDR3 protein: CSVSRGSNEKLFF. The CDR3 nucleotides read TGCAGCGTTTCTCGGGGATCTAATGAAAAACTGTTTTTT.

With respect to this clone: The same CDR3 arises from other DNA sequences in this sample as well. The chain links TRBV28 to TRBJ1-1; 8 bases fit TRBD1. Germline trimming cut 4 bases from V and 3 bases from J; bases unmatched to any gene: 4. The CDR3 contains 14 residues. CDR1 is MDHEN and CDR2 is SYDVKM in the germline V gene. CDR3 in DNA: TGTGCCAGCAGTTCCGGACAGGGCGACACTGAAGCTTTCTTT. Its translation is CASSSGQGDTEAFF. The variable domain in full, completed from reference TRBV28 and TRBJ1-1, reads DVKVTQSSRYLVKRTGEKVFLECVQDMDHENMFWYRQDPGLGLRLIYFSYDVKMKEKGDIPEGYSVSREKKERFSLILESASTNQTSMYLCASSSGQGDTEAFFGQGTRLTVV.

The chain has TRBV5-1 and TRBJ2-5; D possibly corresponds to TRBD1 (6 bases). Germline V gene data show CDR1 as SGHRS and CDR2 as YFSETQ. V was cut by 6 bases and J by 1 base, with 19 bases left in between. This CDR3 region has 16 residues. The chain's CDR3 is CASTIPSGTFQETQYF. Written as DNA, the CDR3 is TGCGCCAGCACCATCCCTTCCGGGACATTCCAAGAGACCCAGTACTTC. The variable domain in full, with the rest retrieved from reference TRBV5-1 and TRBJ2-5, is KAGVTQTPRYLIKTRGQQVTLSCSPISGHRSVSWYQQTPGQGLQFLFEYFSETQRNKGNFPGRFSGRQFSNSRSEMNVSTLELGDSALYLCASTIPSGTFQETQYFGPGTRLLVL.

The chain recombines TRBV28 with TRBJ1-2, with 9 bases that match TRBD1. With 5 bases clipped from V and 4 bases from J, the junction kept 5 bases outside the gene matches. The CDR3 sequence is 14 residues long. Germline V lookup: CDR1 MDHEN, CDR2 SYDVKM. The CDR3: CASSQGQGFYGYTF. CDR3 bases: TGTGCCAGCAGTCAGGGACAGGGATTCTATGGCTACACCTTC.

The gene calls are TRBV5-8 and TRBJ1-5; D is unresolved. Per the germline V gene, CDR1 is SGHTS and CDR2 is YDEGEE. V was trimmed by 0 bases and J by 0 bases, leaving 7 bases between them. The CDR3 length is 15 residues. For the CDR3, the DNA is TGTGCCAGCAGCTTGGGGCACATTAGCAATCAGCCCCAGCATTTT. It is translated as CASSLGHISNQPQHF.

The rearrangement joins TRBV15 to TRBJ1-5; D possibly corresponds to TRBD1 (5 bases). V was cut by 5 bases and J by 0 bases, with 20 bases left in between. The CDR3 sequence is 18 residues long. Germline V gives CDR1 LNHNV, CDR2 YYDKDF (reference sequence). The DNA of the CDR3 is TGTGCCACCAGCTCACCATCCCTACAGGATGTTAGCAATCAGCCCCAGCATTTT. It specifies CATSSPSLQDVSNQPQHF.

J is TRBJ2-1 and V is TRBV19; 10 nucleotides agree with TRBD2. CDR1 is LNHDA, CDR2 SQIVND, per germline (reference sequence). Trimming took 3 bases from V and 7 from J; bases not matched to a gene: 6. The CDR3 is made up of 15 amino acids. CDR3 amino acids: CASSIRTSGKNEQFF. In DNA, the CDR3 is TGTGCCAGTAGTATTCGTACTAGCGGGAAGAATGAGCAGTTCTTC.

This clone has only one observation. The chain uses TRBV6-2 or TRBV6-3 and TRBJ1-5; weak D call: TRBD1 (5 bases). The V gene's germline CDR1 is MNHEY and CDR2 SVGEGT. Between the trimmed V and J ends, which lost 2 bases and 0 bases, there was a span of 17 bases. This CDR3 region has 18 residues. CDR3: CASSYPPSGIGSNQPQHF. CDR3 nucleotides: TGTGCCAGCAGTTACCCACCGTCAGGGATCGGTAGCAATCAGCCCCAGCATTTT.

Only one count was recorded for this clone. V and J are TRBV5-1 and TRBJ2-7, with a tentative D call TRBD1 (6 bases). There are 15 residues in the CDR3. V was cut by 4 bases and J by 3 bases, with 17 bases left in between. CDR1 is SGHRS, CDR2 YFSETQ, per germline. Here the CDR3 DNA reads TGCGCCAGCAGCCCGCTCCTTGGGGGCGGCTACGAGCAGTACTTC. This encodes CASSPLLGGGYEQYF.

This clone has a single count. This chain connects TRBV28 to TRBJ2-7; 8 bases fit TRBD2. The CDR3 totals 18 residues. V dropped 1 base and J dropped 4; count of bases not matched to a gene: 15. CDR1 is MDHEN, CDR2 SYDVKM, per germline. The CDR3 spells CASSLYAGGRAKPYEQYF. The CDR3 bases are TGTGCCAGCAGTTTATATGCGGGGGGCAGGGCCAAGCCATACGAGCAGTACTTC.

The chain recombines TRBV12-3 or TRBV12-4 with TRBJ1-4; perhaps TRBD1 as D (5 bases). V gave up 4 bases and J gave up 5 bases, with 8 bases separating them. CDR3 size: 13 residues. The DNA for the CDR3 is TGTGCCAGCAGTTGGGGACTGAATGAAAAACTGTTTTTT. Translated: CASSWGLNEKLFF.

A single count supports this clone. The chain carries TRBV2 and TRBJ1-5; the D gene is possibly TRBD1 (5 bases). Germline V gene data show CDR1 as SNHLY and CDR2 as FYNNEI. CDR3 size: 15 residues. V dropped 2 bases and J dropped 4 bases, with 12 bases sitting between them. CDR3 sequence reads: CASSEWGGGNQPQHF. CDR3 bases: TGTGCCAGCAGTGAATGGGGGGGAGGTAATCAGCCCCAGCATTTT.

The chain combines TRBV29-1 with TRBJ2-3; D gene uncertain. Trimming took 7 bases from V and 8 from J, leaving 10 bases between them. The CDR3 covers 10 residues. Germline CDR1 reads SQVTM; CDR2 reads ANQGSEA. CDR3 amino acids: CSGYAGTQYF. The CDR3 nucleotides are TGCAGCGGCTACGCTGGTACGCAGTATTTT.

The genes are TRBV20-1 and TRBJ1-2; tentative D call: TRBD1 (5 bases). This CDR3 region has 11 residues. Trimming stripped 3 bases from V and 8 bases from J, with 10 bases between. Per the germline V gene, CDR1 is DFQATT and CDR2 is SNEGSKA (reference sequence). The CDR3 spells CSASTQGGYTF. For the CDR3, the DNA is TGCAGTGCTAGCACTCAGGGAGGCTACACCTTC.

The chain recombines TRBV25-1 with TRBJ2-2; TRBD2 matches 9 bases. The CDR3 is 16 residues long. In germline, CDR1 is MGHDK, CDR2 SYGVNS. Germline trimming cut 7 bases from V and 5 bases from J; bases unmatched to any gene: 11. The CDR3 protein is CASKRAGGAATGELFF. The CDR3 DNA follows: TGTGCCAGCAAAAGAGCGGGGGGCGCGGCAACCGGGGAGCTGTTTTTT.

Concerning this clone: A junction end diverges from the germline sequence, so it may reflect a read error. The chain carries TRBV7-7 and TRBJ2-2; possible D gene TRBD2, 6 bases. Looked up from germline, CDR1 is SSHAT and CDR2 is FNYEAQ (reference sequence). This CDR3 comprises 13 residues. The CDR3 bases are TGTGCTAGCAGCCCTCGGGAGACCGGGGAGCTGTTTTTT. Translation gives CASSPRETGELFF.

This sequence joins TRBV6-5 and TRBJ2-7; D perhaps matches TRBD1 (5 bases). This CDR3 is 15 amino acids long. V shed 1 base and J shed 6 bases, with 16 bases lying between them. Germline V gene sequence: CDR1 MNHEY, CDR2 SVGAGI. The CDR3 DNA sequence: TGTGCCAGCAGTTACTGGTGGGGCCCGGGCAGCGAGCAGTACTTC. It encodes CASSYWWGPGSEQYF.

The chain is built from TRBV5-1 and TRBJ2-2; D is perhaps TRBD1 (7 bases). V was trimmed by 4 bases and J by 5 bases, leaving 18 bases between them. The CDR3 totals 16 residues. From germline, CDR1 is SGHRS and CDR2 YFSETQ. As DNA, the CDR3 is TGCGCCAGCAGCCCGGATCTGACAGGGAGGACCGGGGAGCTGTTTTTT. This translates into CASSPDLTGRTGELFF.